The source of this T cell receptor (beta chain) is a study of blood T cell repertoires in COVID-19. About the study: Spain, Italy and the United States supplied samples that represented acute and convalescent COVID-19.

This clone was picked up a small number of times. Trimming at V came to 2 bases and at J to 6 bases, leaving 7 bases not matched to a gene. CDR1 and CDR2 (germline): SEHNR, FQNEAQ (reference sequence). This CDR3 is 16 amino acids long. Per the authors' pipeline: Nucleated cell number was recorded as an estimate derived from reference gene primer amplification. Using immunoSEQ multiplex PCR, the repertoire was profiled, and TCRdb retains in-frame clones only, with some absent. D and trimming come from the DNA, and the V and J calls and clone size come from that table. The table has roughly 260,000 clones, about nine tenths seen once.

The sample consisted of peripheral blood. The genes are TRBV7-9 and TRBJ1-6; 7 bases map to TRBD1. The TCR sequence derives from a man aged 60 to 69 who had recovered from COVID-19. CDR3 residues: CASSLKTGAGNSPLHF. Here the CDR3 DNA reads TGTGCCAGCAGCTTAAAAACAGGGGCCGGTAATTCACCCCTCCACTTT.